Shown below are 32 T cell receptor beta chains from a single sample sequenced in a study of blood T cells in healthy people across ages. Using a J-beta primer mix together with a sample-barcoded 5' primer, a second PCR was run for roughly 6 to 11 cycles. MiXCR was run by TCRdb on the 5' RACE reads, yielding one entry per CDR3 protein. Of approximately 940,000 distinct CDR3 sequences listed, approximately 49% were seen once; the top ten hold roughly 13%. Input material: blood. The receptors here all came from a man aged 25-45 years in good health.

This chain links TRBV29-1 with TRBJ1-1; no clear D gene. CDR3 length: 11 amino acids. The germline V gene has CDR1 SQVTM and CDR2 ANQGSEA. The V and J ends lost 4 bases and 8 bases respectively, with 11 bases between them. In nucleotides, the CDR3 is TGCAGCGTTGGAGGTGAGTCCGAAGCTTTCTTT. Amino acids: CSVGGESEAFF.

DNA of the CDR3: TGTGCCAGCAGCGGCCGGATAAGGGCCTCCGAGCAGTACTTC. Amino acid sequence: CASSGRIRASEQYF. This chain joins TRBV7-2 and TRBJ2-7, with D unclear. Germline CDR1 is SGHTA and CDR2 is FQGNSA. The CDR3 is 14 amino acids. Trimming left V 5 bases short and J 6 bases short, with 17 bases between.

V gene TRBV7-2 combines with J gene TRBJ2-1, with 8 bases identical to TRBD2. With 5 bases clipped from V and 4 bases from J, the junction kept 19 bases outside the gene matches. Per the germline V gene, CDR1 is SGHTA and CDR2 is FQGNSA. The CDR3 consists of 19 residues. The CDR3 here is CASSQAPSRGGALYNEQFF. The CDR3 region has the DNA TGTGCCAGCAGCCAGGCCCCGTCTCGGGGGGGGGCGTTGTACAATGAGCAGTTCTTC.

The chain uses TRBV6-4 and TRBJ2-3; D may correspond to TRBD1 or TRBD2 (5 bases each). The germline CDR1 and CDR2 sequences are MRHNA and SNTAGT. There are 12 residues in the CDR3. V was cut by 6 bases and J by 8 bases, with 12 bases left in between. CDR3 sequence (DNA): TGTGCCAGCAGCTCGGGACGTGGTACGCAGTATTTT. Translated: CASSSGRGTQYF.

CDR3 sequence reads: CASSPGGLAGGHEQFF. CDR3 nucleotide sequence: TGTGCCAGCAGCCCAGGAGGACTAGCGGGGGGCCATGAGCAGTTCTTC. This rearrangement joins TRBV4-2 to TRBJ2-1; the match to TRBD2 covers 14 bases. Germline assignment: CDR1 LGHNA and CDR2 YNFKEQ. The ends lost 4 bases at V and 8 bases at J; junction bases unmatched: 7. This CDR3 is built from 16 residues.

The genes are TRBV20-1 and TRBJ2-7; TRBD2 agrees at 7 bases. The V and J ends lost 6 bases and 5 bases, in that order; junction bases with no gene match: 10. The CDR3 has 13 amino acids. Per germline, CDR1 DFQATT and CDR2 SNEGSKA (reference sequence). CDR3 region: CSARREGRNEQYF. CDR3 in DNA: TGCAGTGCCAGAAGGGAGGGCCGCAACGAGCAGTACTTC.

The CDR3 sequence: CSARDRSRNEQFF. In nucleotides, the CDR3 is TGCAGTGCTAGAGATCGTAGCCGGAATGAGCAGTTCTTC. V and J are TRBV20-1 and TRBJ2-1; unclear D gene. This CDR3 spans 13 amino acids. CDR1 DFQATT and CDR2 SNEGSKA come from the germline V gene (reference sequence). V was cut by 0 bases and J by 7 bases, with 10 bases left in between.

The genes are TRBV10-2 and TRBJ2-3; a weak D match, TRBD2 (5 bases). Germline CDR1 reads WSHSY; CDR2 reads SAAADI. V shed 4 bases and J shed 2 bases, with 10 bases lying between them. The CDR3 has 14 residues. The CDR3 nucleotides are TGCGCCAGCAGTGTTGTGCGGGTCACAGATACGCAGTATTTT. This translates into CASSVVRVTDTQYF.

V is TRBV7-9 and J is TRBJ2-1; D gene unclear. V lost 5 bases to trimming and J lost 9 bases, with 11 bases between them. CDR3 size: 12 residues. Germline CDR1 SEHNR, CDR2 FQNEAQ (reference sequence). CDR3 amino acids: CASSPHSREQFF. The CDR3, as DNA: TGTGCCAGCAGCCCCCACTCGCGTGAGCAGTTCTTC. The variable domain in full, completed from reference TRBV7-9 and TRBJ2-1, reads DTGVSQNPRHKITKRGQNVTFRCDPISEHNRLYWYRQTLGQGPEFLTYFQNEAQLEKSRLLSDRFSAERPKGSFSTLEIQRTEQGDSAMYLCASSPHSREQFFGPGTRLTVL.

The chain carries TRBV10-2 and TRBJ1-3; TRBD1 matches 9 bases. This CDR3 has 19 amino acids. V gave up 4 bases and J gave up 0 bases; unmatched junction bases: 13. The germline CDR1 and CDR2 sequences are WSHSY and SAAADI. The CDR3 protein is CASSARMGQGENSGNTIYF. The CDR3 DNA follows: TGCGCCAGCAGTGCCCGAATGGGACAGGGAGAAAACTCTGGAAACACCATATATTTT.

The rearrangement links TRBV6-5 to TRBJ1-1; D unresolved. The CDR3 spans 15 residues. V lost 3 bases and J 0 bases, leaving 11 bases between the germline ends. Looked up from germline, CDR1 is MNHEY and CDR2 is SVGAGI. The CDR3 is CASSYAGTLNTEAFF. The DNA of the CDR3 is TGTGCCAGCAGTTATGCAGGAACCTTGAACACTGAAGCTTTCTTT.

The V call is TRBV9, the J call TRBJ2-1; D is perhaps TRBD1 (5 bases). The V end lost 2 bases, the J end lost 6 bases, and 15 bases lay between the germline ends. CDR1 and CDR2 from the germline V gene are SGDLS and YYNGEE. This CDR3 contains 15 residues. The CDR3: CASSVTTTGINEQFF. The CDR3 bases are TGTGCCAGCAGCGTCACTACCACAGGAATCAATGAGCAGTTCTTC.

The chain carries TRBV7-2 and TRBJ2-4, with 8 bases fitting TRBD1. Germline-derived CDR1 and CDR2 are SGHTA and FQGNSA. CDR3 size: 18 residues. J lost 6 bases, V lost 4 bases, and 17 bases had no gene match. This chain's CDR3 is CASSSYLGQGPKRNIQYF. The CDR3 nucleotides read TGTGCCAGCAGCTCATATCTTGGACAGGGCCCTAAAAGAAACATTCAGTACTTC.

This chain uses TRBV27 with TRBJ1-5; 9 bases map to TRBD1. The CDR3 has 15 amino acids. The germline gives CDR1 MNHEY, CDR2 SMNVEV (reference sequence). After removal of 5 bases from V and 7 bases from J, the junction contained 9 bases not matched to a gene. The CDR3 spells CASSPLQGAGQPQHF. The CDR3, as DNA: TGTGCCAGCAGTCCCTTACAGGGGGCCGGGCAGCCCCAGCATTTT.

This clonotype came up a few times. The J gene is TRBJ2-3, the V gene TRBV4-1; no reliable D call. This CDR3 is 15 amino acids long. Germline CDR1 is MGHRA and CDR2 is YSYEKL. Trimming took off 1 base at V and 4 bases at J, with 12 bases between the two ends. The CDR3 sequence: CASSQGGVYADTQYF. The CDR3 DNA sequence: TGCGCCAGCAGCCAAGGGGGTGTCTACGCAGATACGCAGTATTTT.

The chain joins TRBV7-2 to TRBJ1-1; 8 bases are shared with TRBD1. Germline CDR1 SGHTA, CDR2 FQGNSA. The V gene end was trimmed by 4 bases and the J gene end by 5 bases; junction bases not matched to a gene: 9. The CDR3 sequence is 15 residues long. CDR3: CASSSRTGKRTEAFF. The CDR3, as DNA: TGTGCCAGCAGCTCGAGGACAGGGAAGAGGACTGAAGCTTTCTTT.

The chain employs TRBV9 and TRBJ2-3; a weak D match, TRBD2 (5 bases). The CDR3 is 17 amino acids. Germline assignment: CDR1 SGDLS and CDR2 YYNGEE. V dropped 0 bases and J dropped 0 bases, with 14 bases sitting between them. The CDR3 coding sequence is TGTGCCAGCAGCGTAGAGTCTAGCCAACACAGCACAGATACGCAGTATTTT. It encodes CASSVESSQHSTDTQYF.

This rearrangement joins TRBV2 to TRBJ2-7, with D possibly being TRBD1 (5 bases). The CDR3 covers 13 residues. Trimming left V 6 bases short and J 2 bases short, with 11 bases between. Germline CDR1 is SNHLY and CDR2 is FYNNEI. The CDR3 region is CASRDTLTYEQYF. CDR3 sequence (DNA): TGTGCCAGCAGGGACACTCTAACCTACGAGCAGTACTTC. Using reference TRBV2 and TRBJ2-7 for the parts outside the CDR3, the full variable domain is EPEVTQTPSHQVTQMGQEVILRCVPISNHLYFYWYRQILGQKVEFLVSFYNNEISEKSEIFDDQFSVERPDGSNFTLKIRSTKLEDSAMYFCASRDTLTYEQYFGPGTRLTVT.

The chain uses TRBV7-9 and TRBJ2-3; 7 nucleotides agree with TRBD1. Per the germline V gene, CDR1 is SEHNR and CDR2 is FQNEAQ (reference sequence). The CDR3 contains 15 residues. V was pared by 1 base and J by 2 bases, with 3 bases of the junction left unmatched. CDR3 protein: CASSLVQGNTDTQYF. In nucleotides, the CDR3 is TGTGCCAGCAGCTTAGTACAGGGGAACACAGATACGCAGTATTTT.

The rearrangement joins TRBV5-1 to TRBJ1-4, with D perhaps matching TRBD1 (6 bases). CDR3 length: 14 amino acids. Trimming cost V 5 bases and J 5 bases, with 13 bases left between them. The germline V gene has CDR1 SGHRS and CDR2 YFSETQ. For the CDR3, the DNA is TGCGCCAGCAGAATCAGGGGCGGGAATGAAAAACTGTTTTTT. This sequence encodes CASRIRGGNEKLFF.

In the case of this clonotype: A junction boundary mismatches the germline segment, possibly from a read error. V is TRBV20-1 and J is TRBJ1-5, with 8 bases matching TRBD1. Germline V gene data show CDR1 as DFQATT and CDR2 as SNEGSKA (reference sequence). There are 16 residues in the CDR3. CDR3 in amino acids: CSARDAGQGQNQPQHF. The CDR3, as DNA: TGCAGCGCTAGGGATGCAGGACAGGGCCAAAATCAGCCCCAGCATTTT.

The chain links TRBV5-6 to TRBJ2-3; D may match TRBD1 or TRBD2 (6 bases each). The germline gives CDR1 SGHDT, CDR2 YYEEEE. Trimming cost V 1 base and J 5 bases, with 11 bases left between them. This CDR3 spans 14 amino acids. The CDR3 sequence is CASSLTGARDTQYF. Written as DNA, the CDR3 is TGTGCCAGCAGCTTGACGGGGGCGCGAGATACGCAGTATTTT.

The chain has TRBV24-1 and TRBJ2-1, with a possible D match to TRBD1 (5 bases). V lost 4 bases and J lost 10, with 10 bases in between. The CDR3 is 12 residues long. CDR1 KGHDR and CDR2 SFDVKD come from the germline V gene. This chain's CDR3 is CATSDTHREQFF. DNA for the CDR3: TGTGCCACCAGTGACACACACAGGGAGCAGTTCTTC.

V and J are TRBV20-1 and TRBJ2-5; 11 bases line up with TRBD2. The germline V gene encodes CDR1 DFQATT and CDR2 SNEGSKA (reference sequence). This CDR3 has 14 amino acids. The V segment lost 2 bases and the J segment 5 bases; nucleotides outside the gene matches: 4. CDR3 nucleotides: TGCAGTGCTAGACTAGCGGGGGGCCTCGAGACCCAGTACTTC. It is translated as CSARLAGGLETQYF.

The gene calls are TRBV12-3 or TRBV12-4 and TRBJ2-1, with TRBD2 matching over 10 bases. This CDR3 region has 14 residues. V shed 5 bases, J shed 15 bases, and the junction held 13 bases outside the gene matches. The CDR3 DNA reads as TGTGCCAGCAGTCGTAGCGGGGGGATCGAGACCCGGTTCTTC. Its translation is CASSRSGGIETRFF.

This clonotype was seen more than once but under ten times. The chain is built from TRBV7-2 and TRBJ2-1; D is unclear. Trimming stripped 7 bases from V and 1 base from J, with 11 bases between. This CDR3 is 14 amino acids long. The V gene's germline CDR1 is SGHTA and CDR2 FQGNSA. The CDR3 protein is CASTLLPSYNEQFF. The CDR3 DNA sequence: TGTGCCAGCACTCTACTACCTTCCTACAATGAGCAGTTCTTC.

This sequence joins TRBV6-2 or TRBV6-3 and TRBJ2-1; weak D call: TRBD2 (7 bases). The J call may be mistaken, given a closer DNA end match to TRBJ2-7. The CDR3 is 16 amino acids. The germline V gene has CDR1 MNHEY and CDR2 SVGEGT. The CDR3 DNA reads as TGTGCCAGCCTGCCCACGAGGGGGGGGGCCTACAATGAGCAGTACTTC. This encodes CASLPTRGGAYNEQYF.

This clonotype was recorded a few times. The chain recombines TRBV5-1 with TRBJ1-2; TRBD1 agrees at 10 bases. CDR3 size: 15 residues. Germline CDR1 is SGHRS and CDR2 is YFSETQ. V shed 4 bases, J shed 5 bases, and the junction held 8 bases outside the gene matches. CDR3 nucleotides: TGCGCCAGCAGCGATCTGACAGGGGGCAATTATGGCTACACCTTC. It encodes CASSDLTGGNYGYTF.

This clonotype has more than one count but fewer than ten. This sequence joins TRBV9 and TRBJ2-3; D not certain. Germline V CDR1 and CDR2: SGDLS, YYNGEE. V was pared by 0 bases and J by 1 base, with 9 bases between. The CDR3 is 15 residues long. CDR3 DNA sequence: TGTGCCAGCAGCGTAGCCCCATACGGCACAGATACGCAGTATTTT. Protein product: CASSVAPYGTDTQYF. Complete variable domain (other parts from reference TRBV9 and TRBJ2-3): DSGVTQTPKHLITATGQRVTLRCSPRSGDLSVYWYQQSLDQGLQFLIQYYNGEERAKGNILERFSAQQFPDLHSELNLSSLELGDSALYFCASSVAPYGTDTQYFGPGTRLTVL.

The gene calls are TRBV20-1 and TRBJ1-1, with D tentatively TRBD1 (6 bases). Per the germline V gene, CDR1 is DFQATT and CDR2 is SNEGSKA (reference sequence). V shed 2 bases and J shed 0 bases, with 13 bases lying between them. This CDR3 region has 15 residues. The CDR3 coding sequence is TGCAGTGCTAGAATCAGGGGTGGAATGAACACTGAAGCTTTCTTT. Translated, it gives CSARIRGGMNTEAFF.

V is TRBV30 and J is TRBJ1-2; a weak D match, TRBD1 (5 bases). In germline, CDR1 is GTSNPN, CDR2 SVGIG (reference sequence). CDR3 length equals 15 residues. Deletions cut 1 base from V and 8 bases from J, with 20 bases between. The CDR3 sequence is CAWSGKGSERGGYTF. CDR3 nucleotide sequence: TGTGCCTGGAGTGGAAAGGGGTCGGAGCGCGGAGGCTACACCTTC.

CDR3 residues: CASSSGHQETQYF. The CDR3 region has the DNA TGTGCCAGCAGTTCCGGTCACCAAGAGACCCAGTACTTC. This chain uses TRBV12-3 or TRBV12-4 with TRBJ2-5, with D hard to call. CDR3 length: 13 amino acids. The germline V and J ends were trimmed by 4 bases and 0 bases, with 6 bases remaining between them.